A single sample gave rise to the 11 T cell receptor beta chains below, sequenced in a study of a mutant IDH1 vaccine in newly diagnosed glioma. Sequencing was performed with immunoSEQ multiplex PCR; in TCRdb, only in-frame clones are kept and a portion is missing. The data show 55,000 to 65,000 clones, roughly 80% seen once. The time point denotes: week 11, during vaccination. Each vaccine dose was 300 ug of mutant IDH1 20-mer peptide, with topical imiquimod. These TCRs are of unknown antigen specificity. Sequencing used PBMCs, obtained from a glioma patient whose treatment included an IDH1 peptide vaccine. The receptors shown here come from a man aged 50-59 years with glioma.

In nucleotides, the CDR3 is TGCGCCAGCAGACAACCCCACCAGGGGGACCGTTACATTGGCTACACCTTC. This gives the protein CASRQPHQGDRYIGYTF. The chain combines TRBV4-1 with TRBJ1-2, with 7 positions matching TRBD1. V lost 6 bases and J lost 7; bases outside the gene matches: 20. The CDR3 extends over 17 amino acids. Germline V lookup: CDR1 MGHRA, CDR2 YSYEKL.

The genes are TRBV4-3 and TRBJ1-2; D unresolved. Trimming removed 0 bases from V and 5 bases from J, with 16 bases in between. This CDR3 spans 16 amino acids. CDR1 LGHNA and CDR2 YSLEER come from the germline V gene. The CDR3 sequence: CASSQDLGRKSYGYTF. DNA of the CDR3: TGCGCCAGCAGCCAAGATCTTGGACGCAAGAGTTATGGCTACACCTTC.

The V call is TRBV4-1, the J call TRBJ1-3; TRBD1 matches at 7 bases. The J segment lost 2 bases and the V segment lost 1 base, leaving 20 bases of the junction unmatched. The CDR3 has 21 residues. CDR1 is MGHRA, CDR2 YSYEKL, per germline. This chain's CDR3 is CASSQGALGEGAIGTGNTIYF. CDR3 sequence (DNA): TGCGCCAGCAGCCAAGGAGCTCTTGGGGAGGGGGCGATCGGGACTGGAAACACCATATATTTT.

This rearrangement joins TRBV11-2 to TRBJ1-5; no clear D gene. Germline V lookup: CDR1 SGHAT, CDR2 FQNNGV. The CDR3 has 13 amino acids. Trimming stripped 1 base from V and 6 bases from J, with 7 bases between. As DNA, the CDR3 is TGTGCCAGCAGCTTAGGCTCGGTTCAGCCCCAGCATTTT. This translates into CASSLGSVQPQHF.

This clone came up a few times. The J gene is TRBJ1-1, the V gene TRBV6-1; D remains ambiguous. Trimming removed 3 bases from V and 2 bases from J, with 1 base in between. Germline loops: CDR1 MNHNS, CDR2 SASEGT. This CDR3 region has 11 residues. The CDR3 region is CASSDNTEAFF. The CDR3 nucleotides are TGTGCCAGCAGTGATAACACTGAAGCTTTCTTT.

V is TRBV18 and J is TRBJ2-7; D possibly corresponds to TRBD2 (5 bases). The CDR3 totals 14 residues. V gave up 3 bases and J gave up 7 bases, with 16 bases separating them. Per the germline V gene, CDR1 is KGHSH and CDR2 is LQKENI. Here the CDR3 DNA reads TGTGCCAGCTCACCCGGATTGGCGGGTTTGGAGCAGTACTTC. This gives the protein CASSPGLAGLEQYF.

This clone was seen only a few times. The chain recombines TRBV2 with TRBJ2-1; TRBD1 might be the D (6 bases). V shed 6 bases and J shed 4 bases, with 13 bases lying between them. The CDR3 has 14 residues. Germline CDR1 and CDR2: SNHLY and FYNNEI. The CDR3 DNA sequence: TGTGCCAGCAGCACCTGGACAGCTTACAATGAGCAGTTCTTC. This encodes CASSTWTAYNEQFF.

This clone was detected a few times. This rearrangement joins TRBV10-1 to TRBJ1-2; D not resolved. V was pared by 2 bases and J by 8 bases, with 15 bases between. Germline loops: CDR1 WNHNN, CDR2 SYGVQD (reference sequence). The CDR3 covers 14 residues. CDR3 bases: TGCGCCAGCAGTGAGGGGTGGAATCCGGGCGGCTACACCTTC. Protein product: CASSEGWNPGGYTF.

The table lists this clone with a count of one. The rearrangement uses TRBV2 and TRBJ2-1; D might be TRBD1 or TRBD2, each matching 5 bases. The germline CDR1 and CDR2 sequences are SNHLY and FYNNEI. Trimming took 3 bases from V and 12 from J, leaving 15 bases between them. The CDR3 is 13 residues long. CDR3 protein: CASSERGTSGQFF. DNA of the CDR3: TGTGCCAGCAGTGAGAGGGGTACCAGCGGGCAGTTCTTC.

The rearrangement links TRBV11-2 to TRBJ2-7; 8 bases are shared with TRBD2. V lost 1 base, J lost 6 bases, and 11 bases stayed unmatched. The CDR3 spans 16 residues. CDR1 and CDR2 (germline): SGHAT, FQNNGV. The CDR3 here is CASSLAGGTSLGEQYF. As DNA, the CDR3 is TGTGCCAGCAGCTTAGCGGGAGGGACTAGTCTAGGCGAGCAGTACTTC.

The rearrangement joins TRBV7-9 to TRBJ2-5; no clear D. The CDR3 covers 13 residues. Trimming shortened V by 5 bases and J by 1 base, and 8 bases separated the two germline ends. The germline V gene has CDR1 SEHNR and CDR2 FQNEAQ (reference sequence). This CDR3 is CASSTYSQETQYF. In DNA form, the CDR3 reads TGTGCCAGCAGCACGTACTCCCAAGAGACCCAGTACTTC.